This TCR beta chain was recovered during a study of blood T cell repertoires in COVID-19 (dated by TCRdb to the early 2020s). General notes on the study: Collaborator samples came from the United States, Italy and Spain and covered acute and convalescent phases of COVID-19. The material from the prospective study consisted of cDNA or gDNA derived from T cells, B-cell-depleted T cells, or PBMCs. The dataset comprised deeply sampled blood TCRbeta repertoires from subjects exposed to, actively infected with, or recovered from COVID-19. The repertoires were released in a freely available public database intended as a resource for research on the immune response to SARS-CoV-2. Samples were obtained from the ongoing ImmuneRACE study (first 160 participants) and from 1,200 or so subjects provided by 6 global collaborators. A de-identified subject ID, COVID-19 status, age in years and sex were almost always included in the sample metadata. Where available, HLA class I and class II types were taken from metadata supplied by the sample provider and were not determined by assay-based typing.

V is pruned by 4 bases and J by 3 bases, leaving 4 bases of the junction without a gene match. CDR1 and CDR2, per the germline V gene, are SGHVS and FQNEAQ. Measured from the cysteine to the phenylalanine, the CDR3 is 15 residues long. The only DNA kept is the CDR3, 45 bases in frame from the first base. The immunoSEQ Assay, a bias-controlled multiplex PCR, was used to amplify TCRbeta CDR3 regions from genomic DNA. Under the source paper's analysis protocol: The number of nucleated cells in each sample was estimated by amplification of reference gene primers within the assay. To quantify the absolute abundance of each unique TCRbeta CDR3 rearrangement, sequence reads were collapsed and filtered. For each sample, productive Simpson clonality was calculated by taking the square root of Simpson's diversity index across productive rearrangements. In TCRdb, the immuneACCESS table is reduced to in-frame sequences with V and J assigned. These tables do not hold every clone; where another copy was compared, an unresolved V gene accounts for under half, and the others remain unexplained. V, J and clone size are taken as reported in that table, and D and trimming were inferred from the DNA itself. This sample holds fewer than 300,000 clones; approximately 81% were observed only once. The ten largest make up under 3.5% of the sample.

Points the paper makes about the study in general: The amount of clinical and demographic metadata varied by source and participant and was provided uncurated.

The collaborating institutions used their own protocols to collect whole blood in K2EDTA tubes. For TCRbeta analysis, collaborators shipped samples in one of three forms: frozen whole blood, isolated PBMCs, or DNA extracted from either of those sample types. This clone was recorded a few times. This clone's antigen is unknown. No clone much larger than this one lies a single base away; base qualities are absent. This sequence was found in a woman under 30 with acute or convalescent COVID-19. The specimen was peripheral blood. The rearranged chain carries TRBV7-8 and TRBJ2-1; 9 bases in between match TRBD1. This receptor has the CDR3 CASSSGQGYYNEQFF. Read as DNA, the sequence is TGTGCCAGCAGCTCGGGACAGGGATACTACAATGAGCAGTTCTTC.